Listed here are 32 T cell receptor beta chains from one sample, sequenced in a study of blood T cell repertoires in COVID-19. Libraries were prepared by immunoSEQ multiplex PCR; TCRdb keeps only in-frame clonotypes and omits some of them. The table includes about 290,000 clones, roughly 89% detected once. The specimen sequenced was PBMCs or T cells enriched from blood (not recorded which). The source is a woman aged 40 to 55 who had recovered from COVID-19.

This clone was counted a single time. The V and J genes are TRBV7-2 and TRBJ2-2; 11 bases are a match to TRBD2. This CDR3 region has 16 residues. Germline V gene sequence: CDR1 SGHTA, CDR2 FQGNSA. Losses at the gene ends were 4 bases for V and 8 bases for J; bases not matched to a gene: 9. Here the CDR3 reads CASSYVLAGGGGELFF. DNA for the CDR3: TGTGCCAGCAGCTACGTCCTAGCGGGAGGAGGAGGGGAGCTGTTTTTT.

The chain links TRBV5-6 to TRBJ1-1, with 10 nucleotides matching TRBD1. Losses at the gene ends were 2 bases for V and 4 bases for J; bases not matched to a gene: 14. The CDR3 consists of 18 residues. Germline CDR1 reads SGHDT; CDR2 reads YYEEEE. The CDR3: CASSLGPGQGPLGTEAFF. The CDR3 region has the DNA TGTGCCAGCAGCTTAGGCCCGGGACAGGGGCCCCTTGGCACTGAAGCTTTCTTT.

V is TRBV15 and J is TRBJ1-1, with D maybe TRBD1 (5 bases). The germline gives CDR1 LNHNV, CDR2 YYDKDF (reference sequence). The CDR3 sequence is 14 residues long. With 0 bases removed from V and 4 bases from J, the gap between germline ends came to 9 bases. The CDR3 region has the DNA TGTGCCACCAGCAGAGACAGGGAGGGCACTGAAGCTTTCTTT. Its protein product is CATSRDREGTEAFF.

The chain employs TRBV12-5 and TRBJ1-1, with D possibly being TRBD1 (6 bases). Germline V gives CDR1 LGHNT, CDR2 FRNRAP. The CDR3 extends over 15 amino acids. Trimming took 4 bases from V and 3 from J, leaving 15 bases between them. The DNA of the CDR3 is TGTGCTAGTGGTTCTACCGGGACACCGGACACTGAAGCTTTCTTT. This encodes CASGSTGTPDTEAFF.

V and J are TRBV27 and TRBJ2-1; 10 nucleotides line up with TRBD2. Germline values: CDR1 MNHEY, CDR2 SMNVEV (reference sequence). The V and J ends lost 3 bases and 15 bases, in that order; junction bases with no gene match: 11. This CDR3 has 14 residues. The CDR3 here is CASSFKAGGLNAFF. The CDR3 DNA sequence: TGTGCCAGCAGTTTTAAAGCGGGGGGGCTTAATGCGTTCTTC.

The gene calls are TRBV5-5 and TRBJ1-3; TRBD1 might be the D (6 bases). This CDR3 region has 14 residues. The V end lost 6 bases, the J end lost 1 base, and 11 bases lay between the germline ends. Germline V gene lookup returns CDR1 SGHKS and CDR2 YYEKEE (reference sequence). The DNA of the CDR3 is TGTGCCAGCAACCTTGGACAGTCTGGAAACACCATATATTTT. It is translated as CASNLGQSGNTIYF.

This clone was seen more than once but under ten times. The chain recombines TRBV4-3 with TRBJ1-5; the D gene is possibly TRBD1 (6 bases). V was shortened by 0 bases and J by 4 bases, with 10 bases between the two germline ends. Germline V lookup: CDR1 LGHNA, CDR2 YSLEER. The CDR3 extends over 15 amino acids. This CDR3 reads CASSQDLGQNQPQHF. In DNA, the CDR3 is TGCGCCAGCAGCCAAGATTTAGGACAGAATCAGCCCCAGCATTTT.

The CDR3 sequence is CASSLGGGDEAFF. The CDR3 DNA follows: TGTGCCAGCAGCTTAGGAGGGGGAGATGAAGCTTTCTTT. This chain connects TRBV7-9 to TRBJ1-1; TRBD1 is a possible D gene (6 bases). V lost 1 base to trimming and J lost 7 bases, with 10 bases between them. The germline gives CDR1 SEHNR, CDR2 FQNEAQ (reference sequence). The CDR3 totals 13 residues.

This chain connects TRBV5-1 to TRBJ2-5; a weak D match, TRBD1 (5 bases). Per the germline V gene, CDR1 is SGHRS and CDR2 is YFSETQ. Trimming removed 4 bases at V and 0 bases at J, with 13 bases between. CDR3 size: 15 residues. The CDR3 sequence is CASSRPQEYQETQYF. CDR3 DNA sequence: TGCGCCAGCAGCCGTCCACAGGAGTACCAAGAGACCCAGTACTTC.

The chain uses TRBV5-1 and TRBJ2-5; D gene unclear. V was trimmed by 2 bases and J by 0 bases, leaving 8 bases between them. The CDR3 loop spans 14 amino acids. CDR1 is SGHRS and CDR2 is YFSETQ in the germline V gene. The CDR3 loop reads CASSLQSYQETQYF. CDR3 in DNA: TGCGCCAGCAGCTTACAGAGCTACCAAGAGACCCAGTACTTC.

The V call is TRBV25-1, the J call TRBJ2-3; TRBD2 aligns across 12 bases. The trim removed 5 bases at V and 3 bases at J, leaving 9 bases unmatched. The CDR3 runs to 17 residues. Germline CDR1 MGHDK, CDR2 SYGVNS. The CDR3 bases are TGTGCCAGCAGTCCGCCGTGGGGACTAGCGGGTACAGATACGCAGTATTTT. Translation gives CASSPPWGLAGTDTQYF.

The genes are TRBV5-1 and TRBJ1-1, with a tentative D call TRBD1 (5 bases). The germline V gene encodes CDR1 SGHRS and CDR2 YFSETQ. Trimming left V 2 bases short and J 6 bases short, with 11 bases between. The CDR3 totals 13 residues. CDR3 loop: CASSLGGVAEAFF. The CDR3 nucleotides are TGCGCCAGCAGCTTAGGAGGGGTCGCTGAAGCTTTCTTT.

The chain carries TRBV12-3 or TRBV12-4 and TRBJ2-5, with a possible D match to TRBD2 (5 bases). V was shortened by 5 bases and J by 5 bases, with 9 bases between the two germline ends. The CDR3 is 12 residues long. The CDR3 spells CASSRTGETQYF. CDR3 bases: TGTGCCAGCAGTCGGACTGGGGAGACCCAGTACTTC.

V is TRBV4-3 and J is TRBJ1-2; 7 nucleotides match TRBD1. CDR1 and CDR2 from the germline V gene are LGHNA and YSLEER. V lost 0 bases to trimming and J lost 5 bases; unmatched junction nucleotides: 6. The CDR3 consists of 15 residues. In DNA form, the CDR3 reads TGCGCCAGCAGCCAAGATTCGACAGGGTGGTATGGCTACACCTTC. This translates into CASSQDSTGWYGYTF.

The chain is built from TRBV11-2 and TRBJ2-7, with TRBD1 matching over 7 bases. V shed 1 base, J shed 3 bases, and the junction held 12 bases outside the gene matches. Germline CDR1 is SGHAT and CDR2 is FQNNGV. This CDR3 has 17 amino acids. As DNA, the CDR3 is TGTGCCAGCAGCTTAGTAGAGGGATACAGGGGTGTCTACGAGCAGTACTTC. This encodes CASSLVEGYRGVYEQYF.

The chain is built from TRBV18 and TRBJ2-7; TRBD2 aligns across 8 bases. Germline V gives CDR1 KGHSH, CDR2 LQKENI. The CDR3 consists of 13 residues. V shed 3 bases and J 7 bases; nucleotides not matched to a gene: 5. The DNA for the CDR3 is TGTGCCAGCTCACCCGCGACTAGCGAGGAGCAGTACTTC. It translates to CASSPATSEEQYF. Supplemented by reference TRBV18 and TRBJ2-7, the full variable domain reads NAGVMQNPRHLVRRRGQEARLRCSPMKGHSHVYWYRQLPEEGLKFMVYLQKENIIDESGMPKERFSAEFPKEGPSILRIQQVVRGDSAAYFCASSPATSEEQYFGPGTRLTVT.

The V and J genes are TRBV30 and TRBJ2-3; 8 nucleotides line up with TRBD2. Germline assignment: CDR1 GTSNPN and CDR2 SVGIG (reference sequence). The length of the CDR3 is 11 residues. With 5 bases clipped from V and 5 bases from J, the junction kept 0 bases outside the gene matches. The CDR3 DNA sequence: TGTGCCTGGGCGGGGGGAGATACGCAGTATTTT. Protein product: CAWAGGDTQYF.

The V gene is TRBV29-1, the J gene TRBJ1-1; 10 bases align to TRBD1. Germline CDR1 reads SQVTM; CDR2 reads ANQGSEA. V gave up 4 bases and J gave up 4 bases; unmatched junction bases: 3. The CDR3 covers 13 residues. CDR3 bases: TGCAGCGTTGGAGGGACAGGGGCCACTGAAGCTTTCTTT. Translating gives CSVGGTGATEAFF.

The chain has TRBV7-9 and TRBJ2-5; 8 positions match TRBD2. This CDR3 has 16 residues. Germline assignment: CDR1 SEHNR and CDR2 FQNEAQ (reference sequence). The J segment lost 2 bases and the V segment lost 5 bases, leaving 10 bases of the junction unmatched. The CDR3 loop is CASSHAGGAGQETQYF. The DNA for the CDR3 is TGTGCCAGCAGCCACGCGGGGGGCGCGGGTCAAGAGACCCAGTACTTC.

The chain employs TRBV5-1 and TRBJ1-1, with 9 bases identical to TRBD1. CDR3 size: 15 residues. With 2 bases clipped from V and 11 bases from J, the junction kept 13 bases outside the gene matches. CDR1 and CDR2 from the germline V gene are SGHRS and YFSETQ. CDR3 loop: CASSFRNRDRVRAFF. DNA for the CDR3: TGCGCCAGCAGCTTCCGGAACCGGGACAGGGTGCGGGCTTTCTTT.

V and J are TRBV30 and TRBJ2-3; 7 bases fit TRBD2. This CDR3 spans 15 amino acids. J lost 2 bases, V lost 5 bases, and 10 bases had no gene match. Germline CDR1 and CDR2: GTSNPN and SVGIG (reference sequence). DNA of the CDR3: TGTGCCTGGGGGGAGGGTTCCCATTTCACAGATACGCAGTATTTT. Translating it yields CAWGEGSHFTDTQYF. The entire variable domain, with the rest obtained from reference TRBV30 and TRBJ2-3, is as follows: SQTIHQWPATLVQPVGSPLSLECTVEGTSNPNLYWYRQAAGRGLQLLFYSVGIGQISSEVPQNLSASRPQDRQFILSSKKLLLSDSGFYLCAWGEGSHFTDTQYFGPGTRLTVL.

The chain has TRBV5-6 and TRBJ2-3, with 12 bases fitting TRBD2. The CDR3 loop spans 16 amino acids. With 4 bases clipped from V and 1 base from J, the junction kept 4 bases outside the gene matches. Germline loops: CDR1 SGHDT, CDR2 YYEEEE. CDR3 sequence reads: CASSPRLAGGTDTQYF. In DNA, the CDR3 is TGTGCCAGCAGCCCGAGACTAGCGGGGGGCACAGATACGCAGTATTTT.

The rearrangement joins TRBV2 to TRBJ2-7, with 10 bases aligning to TRBD1. The CDR3 contains 12 residues. CDR1 is SNHLY, CDR2 FYNNEI, per germline. With V trimmed by 8 bases and J by 5 bases, 3 bases remained unmatched. This chain's CDR3 is CASGGQGDEQYF. CDR3 coding DNA: TGTGCCAGCGGAGGACAGGGGGACGAGCAGTACTTC.

The chain couples TRBV12-5 to TRBJ1-5, with 9 bases lining up with TRBD1. The J segment lost 5 bases and the V segment lost 5 bases, leaving 4 bases of the junction unmatched. CDR1 is LGHNT, CDR2 FRNRAP, per germline. The CDR3 is 14 residues long. The CDR3 sequence is CASGRTGEDQPQHF. The CDR3 DNA reads as TGTGCTAGTGGTCGGACAGGGGAGGATCAGCCCCAGCATTTT.

This clone occurred once. This chain joins TRBV4-2 and TRBJ1-3, with 7 bases lining up with TRBD1. CDR3 length: 16 amino acids. The V and J ends lost 0 bases and 3 bases, in that order; junction bases with no gene match: 5. The germline V gene has CDR1 LGHNA and CDR2 YNFKEQ. The CDR3 is CASSQEGRGIGNTIYF. The CDR3 DNA sequence: TGTGCCAGCAGCCAAGAGGGCAGGGGGATTGGAAACACCATATATTTT.

This chain joins TRBV25-1 and TRBJ1-1; TRBD1 is a possible D gene (6 bases). Trimming pared 4 bases from V and 6 bases from J, leaving 15 bases between. CDR3 length equals 14 residues. The germline gives CDR1 MGHDK, CDR2 SYGVNS. The CDR3 reads CASSATGLGPEAFF. The CDR3 nucleotides are TGTGCCAGCAGTGCTACAGGGTTGGGACCTGAAGCTTTCTTT.

The chain uses TRBV12-5 and TRBJ2-5; 12 nucleotides line up with TRBD1. After removal of 4 bases from V and 5 bases from J, the junction contained 2 bases not matched to a gene. Germline V gene lookup returns CDR1 LGHNT and CDR2 FRNRAP. This CDR3 region has 14 residues. CDR3 in amino acids: CASGSGTGGETQYF. Here the CDR3 DNA reads TGTGCTAGTGGTTCCGGGACAGGGGGCGAGACCCAGTACTTC.

The V and J genes are TRBV7-2 and TRBJ1-5; 9 bases match TRBD1. CDR1 is SGHTA and CDR2 is FQGNSA in the germline V gene. The CDR3 length is 13 residues. V was clipped by 4 bases and J by 7 bases; unmatched bases: 2. DNA of the CDR3: TGTGCCAGCAGCTACAGGGGGCAGCAGCCCCAGCATTTT. This gives the protein CASSYRGQQPQHF.

The chain recombines TRBV2 with TRBJ1-1, with a weak D call TRBD1 (5 bases). The V gene lost 6 bases and the J gene lost 9 bases, with 17 bases spanning the gap. CDR3 length: 13 residues. Germline V CDR1 and CDR2: SNHLY, FYNNEI. For the CDR3, the DNA is TGTGCCAGCAGCCCTACGGGGGTTCCCCAAGCTTTCTTT. Its translation: CASSPTGVPQAFF.

The V gene is TRBV19, the J gene TRBJ2-6; 9 bases align to TRBD1. The ends lost 5 bases at V and 0 bases at J; junction bases unmatched: 8. This CDR3 is built from 18 residues. Germline CDR1 and CDR2: LNHDA and SQIVND (reference sequence). CDR3 nucleotide sequence: TGTGCCAGTAGTCCGGGGACAGGGAAGAACTCTGGGGCCAACGTCCTGACTTTC. It translates to CASSPGTGKNSGANVLTF.

The chain joins TRBV3-1 (or the pseudogene TRBV3-2) to TRBJ2-7; D possibly corresponds to TRBD2 (6 bases). Germline CDR1 and CDR2: LGHDT and YNNKEL (reference sequence). This CDR3 has 14 residues. V dropped 4 bases and J dropped 5 bases, with 15 bases sitting between them. The CDR3 DNA reads as TGTGCCAGCAGCCTGGGACTCGGGGTCCACGAGCAGTACTTC. It yields the protein CASSLGLGVHEQYF.

The chain has TRBV6-5 and TRBJ2-5; D is perhaps TRBD1 (6 bases). Trimming stripped 6 bases from V and 3 bases from J, with 17 bases between. Germline lookup yields CDR1 MNHEY and CDR2 SVGAGI. This CDR3 is built from 15 residues. CDR3 sequence: CASRGWDTFKETQYF. Here the CDR3 DNA reads TGTGCCAGCAGAGGCTGGGACACCTTCAAAGAGACCCAGTACTTC.